The 19 T cell receptor beta chains below come from one sample, sequenced in a study of control samples from healthy donors and cancer patients. Sequencing used immunoSEQ multiplex PCR; TCRdb keeps in-frame clones, though not all of them. The table lists some 130,000 clones, 90% of them singletons. What was sequenced was blood. The source of these receptors is a man younger than 30 in good health.

The chain carries TRBV7-9 and TRBJ2-3; 8 bases are a match to TRBD2. The CDR3 runs to 18 residues. J gave up 0 bases and V 5 bases, and 13 bases lay outside the gene matches. Germline V gene sequence: CDR1 SEHNR, CDR2 FQNEAQ (reference sequence). The CDR3 loop is CASSAPRGADSSTDTQYF. The CDR3 DNA reads TGTGCCAGCAGCGCTCCGCGGGGGGCCGACTCTAGCACAGATACGCAGTATTTT.

This clone has just a few counts. The chain employs TRBV5-1 and TRBJ1-1, with D possibly being TRBD1 (5 bases). V was clipped by 5 bases and J by 6 bases, with 14 bases between them. Per germline, CDR1 SGHRS and CDR2 YFSETQ. This CDR3 has 13 amino acids. The CDR3 loop reads CASSWTSGAEAFF. In DNA, the CDR3 is TGCGCCAGCAGTTGGACATCTGGCGCTGAAGCTTTCTTT. Full variable domain (rest looked up from reference TRBV5-1 and TRBJ1-1): KAGVTQTPRYLIKTRGQQVTLSCSPISGHRSVSWYQQTPGQGLQFLFEYFSETQRNKGNFPGRFSGRQFSNSRSEMNVSTLELGDSALYLCASSWTSGAEAFFGQGTRLTVV.

CDR3 DNA: TGTGCCAGCAGCCCAGGGACAAGTTTCTCTGGGGCCAACGTCCTGACTTTC. Translating gives CASSPGTSFSGANVLTF. This sequence joins TRBV5-4 and TRBJ2-6; D possibly corresponds to TRBD1 (6 bases). CDR1 and CDR2 (germline): SGHNT, YYREEE (reference sequence). V lost 4 bases, J lost 0 bases, and 14 bases lay in between. CDR3 size: 17 residues.

The chain carries TRBV19 and TRBJ1-5; 8 positions agree with TRBD1. The V segment lost 5 bases and the J segment 2 bases; nucleotides outside the gene matches: 2. The germline V gene encodes CDR1 LNHDA and CDR2 SQIVND (reference sequence). This CDR3 has 14 amino acids. This CDR3 is CASSQTGGNQPQHF. The CDR3 DNA is TGTGCCAGTAGTCAGACAGGGGGCAATCAGCCCCAGCATTTT.

V gene TRBV9 combines with J gene TRBJ1-2; no clear D gene. CDR3 length equals 13 residues. In germline, CDR1 is SGDLS, CDR2 YYNGEE. V was trimmed by 4 bases and J by 6 bases, leaving 13 bases between them. The CDR3: CASSPSQDNGYTF. The CDR3 DNA follows: TGTGCCAGCAGCCCTAGTCAGGATAATGGCTACACCTTC.

Comment on this clone: An end of the junction differs from the germline gene, which may be a read error. V usage is TRBV3-1 (or the pseudogene TRBV3-2) and J usage is TRBJ2-2; D is perhaps TRBD2 (5 bases). Germline V gene data show CDR1 as LGHDT and CDR2 as YNNKEL (reference sequence). The CDR3 is 14 amino acids. CDR3: CASSQEVSGVRAVW. The CDR3 DNA is TGTGCCAGCAGCCAAGAGGTTTCCGGGGTGCGCGCCGTGTGG.

This chain uses TRBV10-3 with TRBJ2-7; TRBD2 agrees at 9 bases. V dropped 11 bases and J dropped 2; count of bases not matched to a gene: 10. The germline V gene encodes CDR1 ENHRY and CDR2 SYGVKD. The CDR3 spans 14 residues. CDR3: CASTERGDAYEQYF. CDR3 in DNA: TGTGCCTCAACGGAGCGGGGGGACGCCTACGAGCAGTACTTC.

The V call is TRBV28, the J call TRBJ2-2, with D unclear. This CDR3 has 14 amino acids. V was pared by 2 bases and J by 7 bases, with 11 bases between. Germline CDR1 and CDR2: MDHEN and SYDVKM. For the CDR3, the DNA is TGTGCCAGCAGTTTACGGTCGGGCGGCGGGGAGCTGTTTTTT. Translating gives CASSLRSGGGELFF.

The V gene is TRBV5-5, the J gene TRBJ2-3; 7 positions match TRBD1. J was trimmed by 0 bases and V by 4 bases; bases with no gene match: 14. The germline V gene has CDR1 SGHKS and CDR2 YYEKEE (reference sequence). The CDR3 covers 18 residues. CDR3 DNA: TGTGCCAGCAGCCTTCGGGACAGCTACGCATCTAGCACAGATACGCAGTATTTT. It translates to CASSLRDSYASSTDTQYF.

V is TRBV27 and J is TRBJ2-1; no clear D. With 9 bases removed from V and 6 bases from J, the gap between germline ends came to 21 bases. The germline V gene encodes CDR1 MNHEY and CDR2 SMNVEV (reference sequence). The CDR3 runs 15 residues. The CDR3 is CASRLGIWGSNEQFF. CDR3 coding DNA: TGTGCCAGTAGATTAGGTATTTGGGGTTCCAATGAGCAGTTCTTC.

The rearrangement uses TRBV15 and TRBJ1-3; 7 bases match TRBD1. Trimming removed 0 bases from V and 0 bases from J; junction bases left unmatched: 5. There are 17 residues in the CDR3. The germline gives CDR1 LNHNV, CDR2 YYDKDF (reference sequence). The CDR3 bases are TGTGCCACCAGCAGAGAGGGACGGACAGGCTCTGGAAACACCATATATTTT. Encoded protein: CATSREGRTGSGNTIYF.

In its sample, this clone was seen a few times. The rearrangement joins TRBV7-9 to TRBJ1-2; D uncertain. The CDR3 is 14 residues long. Germline values: CDR1 SEHNR, CDR2 FQNEAQ (reference sequence). The V gene lost 2 bases and the J gene lost 7 bases, with 14 bases spanning the gap. CDR3 sequence (DNA): TGTGCCAGCAGCTTAAACAGTGAGACCTCTGGCTACACCTTC. Translated, it gives CASSLNSETSGYTF.

The chain employs TRBV27 and TRBJ1-2; the D gene is possibly TRBD1 (5 bases). V gave up 6 bases and J gave up 3 bases, with 14 bases separating them. Germline V gives CDR1 MNHEY, CDR2 SMNVEV (reference sequence). The CDR3 is made up of 14 amino acids. CDR3 in amino acids: CASSIRAGDYGYTF. The CDR3, as DNA: TGTGCCAGCAGCATTAGGGCGGGGGACTATGGCTACACCTTC.

The chain has TRBV9 and TRBJ2-1; D is perhaps TRBD1 (5 bases). The CDR3 has 15 residues. Trimming stripped 4 bases from V and 3 bases from J, with 14 bases between. Germline V CDR1 and CDR2: SGDLS, YYNGEE. CDR3 amino acids: CASSPEGAVYNEQFF. CDR3 sequence (DNA): TGTGCCAGCAGCCCCGAAGGGGCAGTCTACAATGAGCAGTTCTTC.

The chain employs TRBV5-1 and TRBJ2-3; the D gene could be TRBD1 or TRBD2 (6 bases each). This CDR3 region has 15 residues. Trimming left V 0 bases short and J 1 base short, with 9 bases between. Germline V gives CDR1 SGHRS, CDR2 YFSETQ. CDR3 in amino acids: CASSLEGGRTDTQYF. The CDR3 DNA reads as TGCGCCAGCAGCTTGGAGGGGGGACGCACAGATACGCAGTATTTT.

This chain uses TRBV15 with TRBJ2-2; TRBD2 is a possible D gene (6 bases). Trimming removed 2 bases at V and 7 bases at J, with 14 bases between. Germline CDR1 and CDR2: LNHNV and YYDKDF (reference sequence). This CDR3 spans 15 amino acids. The CDR3: CATSRSPGVNGELFF. DNA of the CDR3: TGTGCCACCAGCAGAAGCCCGGGGGTAAACGGGGAGCTGTTTTTT.

The chain links TRBV13 to TRBJ2-5; D may correspond to TRBD1 or TRBD2 (5 bases each). CDR1 and CDR2 (germline): PRHDT, FYEKMQ (reference sequence). The CDR3 is 15 residues long. V was clipped by 4 bases and J by 1 base, with 13 bases between them. CDR3 sequence reads: CASSSTGRPQETQYF. CDR3 DNA: TGTGCCAGCAGCTCAACGGGACGGCCCCAAGAGACCCAGTACTTC. The variable domain in full, with the rest retrieved from reference TRBV13 and TRBJ2-5, is AAGVIQSPRHLIKEKRETATLKCYPIPRHDTVYWYQQGPGQDPQFLISFYEKMQSDKGSIPDRFSAQQFSDYHSELNMSSLELGDSALYFCASSSTGRPQETQYFGPGTRLLVL.

The chain recombines TRBV2 with TRBJ1-5; D is ambiguous. CDR3 length equals 13 residues. V shed 3 bases and J shed 4 bases, with 7 bases lying between them. From germline, CDR1 is SNHLY and CDR2 FYNNEI. The CDR3 nucleotides are TGTGCCAGCAGTGACAGTCTTAATCAGCCCCAGCATTTT. Translation gives CASSDSLNQPQHF.

The chain links TRBV5-4 to TRBJ1-4; maybe TRBD1 (6 bases). This CDR3 is built from 15 residues. The germline gives CDR1 SGHNT, CDR2 YYREEE (reference sequence). With 4 bases removed from V and 7 bases from J, the gap between germline ends came to 17 bases. The CDR3 region is CASSLGGAGSEKLFF. CDR3 nucleotides: TGTGCCAGCAGCCTCGGGGGGGCAGGGAGTGAAAAACTGTTTTTT.